Included here is one TCR beta chain sequence, with context. Its antigen is unknown. This sample is part of a study of OX40 agonist ivuxolimab in advanced cancers. Study context: Dose-escalation patients were diagnosed with hepatocellular carcinoma, melanoma, renal cell cancer or head and neck cancer. From about 23 to 85 years was the age range, with a mean of about 56 years, and about 78% were male.

The protocol was immunoSEQ multiplex PCR, while the TCRdb copy is restricted to in-frame clones and leaves out a portion. Among 20,000 to 25,000 clones listed, 80% to 90% were seen once. The CDR3 runs to 16 residues. V lost 6 bases, J lost 2 bases, and 20 bases lay in between. Per the germline V gene, CDR1 is LNHDA and CDR2 is SQIVND (reference sequence). Whole-study findings and limits: Still undetermined is the antigen specificity of the expanded peripheral T cells.

The sample consisted of CD4+ or CD8+ T cells sorted from blood, taken in a trial of the OX40 agonist ivuxolimab. V gene TRBV19 combines with J gene TRBJ2-7; D could derive from TRBD1 or TRBD2 (6 bases each). The sequence derives from an adult with an advanced solid tumor such as melanoma, head and neck, liver or kidney cancer. The CDR3 spells CASSSGRGTHTYEQYF. The CDR3 DNA is TGTGCCAGTAGCTCTGGAAGGGGGACTCACACCTACGAGCAGTACTTC.